The T cell receptor beta chain under discussion was sequenced for a study of T-cell reconstitution after alpha-beta-depleted transplantation in children. TCRbeta library construction was performed incorporating unique molecular identifiers. A single record per CDR3 protein comes from TCRdb applying MiXCR to the PCR reads. The sample has about 480,000 distinct CDR3 sequences, around 13% seen once. Looked up from germline, CDR1 is LNHNV and CDR2 is YYDKDF (reference sequence). Trimming cost V 6 bases and J 4 bases, with 12 bases left between them. This CDR3 has 14 amino acids. The V call is TRBV15, the J call TRBJ2-2; D perhaps matches TRBD2 (6 bases). Here the sequenced sample was PBMCs from the stem cell graft donor, taken from the stem cell graft. The sequence was collected from a human donor who donated a stem cell graft to a child with combined immunodeficiency. The CDR3 DNA sequence: TGTGCCACCAGGAAAGGGACTGTCACCGGGGAGCTGTTTTTT. It codes for CATRKGTVTGELFF.